This is a list of T cell receptor beta chains from one sample in a study of blood T cell repertoires in COVID-19. The method was immunoSEQ multiplex PCR; TCRdb's version includes in-frame clones alone and lacks a portion of them. Counted here are under 150,000 clones, 75% to 90% occurring once; the ten biggest clones make up approximately 8%. What was sequenced was peripheral blood. These receptor sequences come from a woman in her sixties or seventies with COVID-19, enrolled during active disease. Both conserved end residues are part of each CDR3. The D gene is left open where the match is weak. Size is stated for part of the rows, as once, few or many counts, or as a class when the clone is expanded.

v_gene,d_gene,abundance,j_gene,CDR3nt,CDR3aa
TRBV28,-,-,TRBJ1-6,TGTGCCAGCAGTTTGGGGACACCGAATTCACCCCTCCACTTT,CASSLGTPNSPLHF
TRBV25-1,-,-,TRBJ2-3,TGTGCCAGCAGTGGCAACGTGGGGCTCGTGACAGATACGCAGTATTTT,CASSGNVGLVTDTQYF
TRBV5-1,-,-,TRBJ1-2,TGCGCCAGCAGCTTAACGACCGGCCCGGAGGCCTTTGGCTACACCTTC,CASSLTTGPEAFGYTF
TRBV7-3,-,-,TRBJ2-1,TGTGCCAGCAGCTTCTGGCGGGACAATGAGCAGTTCTTC,CASSFWRDNEQFF
TRBV6-5,TRBD2,-,TRBJ2-7,TGTGCCAGTGAGACTAGCGGGGCGTCCTACGAGCAGTACTTC,CASETSGASYEQYF
TRBV19,TRBD2,once,TRBJ2-7,TGTGCCAGTAAAATTACAGCGGGGACCTCCTACGAGCAGTACTTC,CASKITAGTSYEQYF
TRBV11-3,-,-,TRBJ2-6,TGTGCCAGCAGAACCCGAGGACAGTACTGCTCTGGGGCCAACGTCCTGACTTTC,CASRTRGQYCSGANVLTF
TRBV13,TRBD1,-,TRBJ1-2,TGTGCCAGCAGCTTAGGACAGGGGGCTCGGGGCTACACCTTC,CASSLGQGARGYTF
TRBV19,TRBD2,-,TRBJ2-5,TGTGCCACCGCCCCCGGGGGGGCCTTCCAAGAGACCCAGTACTTC,CATAPGGAFQETQYF
TRBV19,TRBD1,few,TRBJ1-5,TGTGCCAGTAGTGGGGTACGGACAGGGAGCAATCAGCCCCAGCATTTT,CASSGVRTGSNQPQHF
TRBV28,-,-,TRBJ1-5,TGTGCCAGCAGTTTGCGGGGGACGCCCCAGCATTTT,CASSLRGTPQHF